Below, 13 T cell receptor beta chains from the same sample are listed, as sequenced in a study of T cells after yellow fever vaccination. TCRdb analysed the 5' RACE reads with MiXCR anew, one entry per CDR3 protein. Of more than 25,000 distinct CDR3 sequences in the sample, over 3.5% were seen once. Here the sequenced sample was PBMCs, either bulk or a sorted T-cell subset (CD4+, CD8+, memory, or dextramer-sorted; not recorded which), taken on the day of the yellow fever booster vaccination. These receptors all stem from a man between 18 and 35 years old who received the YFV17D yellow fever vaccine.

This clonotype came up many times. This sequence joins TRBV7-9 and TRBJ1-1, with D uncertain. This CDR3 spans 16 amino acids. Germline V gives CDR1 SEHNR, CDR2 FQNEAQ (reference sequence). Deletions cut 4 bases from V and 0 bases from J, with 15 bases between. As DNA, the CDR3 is TGTGCCAGCAGCTCGTCGCAGACCTTAATGAACACTGAAGCTTTCTTT. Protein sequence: CASSSSQTLMNTEAFF.

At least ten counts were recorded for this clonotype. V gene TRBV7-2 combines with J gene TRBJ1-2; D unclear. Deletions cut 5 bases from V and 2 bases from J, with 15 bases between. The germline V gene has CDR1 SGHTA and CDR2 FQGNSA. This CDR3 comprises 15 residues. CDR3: CASSRAVRPNYGYTF. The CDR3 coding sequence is TGTGCCAGCAGCCGTGCTGTTCGCCCAAACTATGGCTACACCTTC.

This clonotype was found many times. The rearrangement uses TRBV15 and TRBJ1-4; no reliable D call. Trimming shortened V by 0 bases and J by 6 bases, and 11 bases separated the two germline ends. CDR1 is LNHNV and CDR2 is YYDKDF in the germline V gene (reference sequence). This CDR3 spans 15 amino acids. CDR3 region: CATSRDLGWDEKLFF. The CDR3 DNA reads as TGTGCCACCAGCAGAGATCTGGGGTGGGATGAAAAACTGTTTTTT.

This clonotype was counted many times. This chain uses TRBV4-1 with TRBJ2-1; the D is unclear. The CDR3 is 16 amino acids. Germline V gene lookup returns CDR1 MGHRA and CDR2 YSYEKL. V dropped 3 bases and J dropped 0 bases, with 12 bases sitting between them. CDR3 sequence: CASSQIDMISYNEQFF. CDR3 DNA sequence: TGCGCCAGCAGCCAGATCGACATGATCTCCTACAATGAGCAGTTCTTC.

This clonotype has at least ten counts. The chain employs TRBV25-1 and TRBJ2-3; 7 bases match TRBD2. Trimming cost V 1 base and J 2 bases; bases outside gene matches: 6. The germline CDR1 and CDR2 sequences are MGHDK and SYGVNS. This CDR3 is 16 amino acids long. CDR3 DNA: TGTGCCAGCAGTGAATCTGGGGGGGGGATCACAGATACGCAGTATTTT. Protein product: CASSESGGGITDTQYF.

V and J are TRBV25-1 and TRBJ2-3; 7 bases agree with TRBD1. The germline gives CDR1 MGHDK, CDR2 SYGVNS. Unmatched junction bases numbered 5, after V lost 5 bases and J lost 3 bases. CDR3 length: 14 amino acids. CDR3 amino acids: CASSRAGGTDTQYF. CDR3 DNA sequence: TGTGCCAGCAGTAGGGCAGGGGGAACAGATACGCAGTATTTT.

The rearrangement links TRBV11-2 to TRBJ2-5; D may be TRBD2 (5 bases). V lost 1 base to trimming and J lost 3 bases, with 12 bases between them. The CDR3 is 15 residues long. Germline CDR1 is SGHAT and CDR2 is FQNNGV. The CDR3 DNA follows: TGTGCCAGCAGCTTAGGAGTTCGGGAAGAAGAGACCCAGTACTTC. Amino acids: CASSLGVREEETQYF.

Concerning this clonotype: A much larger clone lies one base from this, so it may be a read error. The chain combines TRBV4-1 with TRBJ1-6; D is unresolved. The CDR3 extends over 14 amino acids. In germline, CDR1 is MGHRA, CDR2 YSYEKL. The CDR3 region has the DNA TGCGCCGGCAGCCCAAGATCAGTGGATTCACCCCTCCACTTT. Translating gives CAGSPRSVDSPLHF.

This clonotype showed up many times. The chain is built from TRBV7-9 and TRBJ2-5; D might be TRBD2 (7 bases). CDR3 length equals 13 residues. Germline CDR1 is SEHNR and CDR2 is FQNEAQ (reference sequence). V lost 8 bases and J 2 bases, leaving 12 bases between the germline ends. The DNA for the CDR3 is TGTGCCAGCGAAGGGGGGGGTCAAGAGACCCAGTACTTC. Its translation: CASEGGGQETQYF.

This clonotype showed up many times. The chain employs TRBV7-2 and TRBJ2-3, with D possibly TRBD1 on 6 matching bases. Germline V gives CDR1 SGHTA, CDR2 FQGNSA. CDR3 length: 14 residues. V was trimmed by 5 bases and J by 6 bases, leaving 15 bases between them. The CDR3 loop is CASSKRQALDTQYF. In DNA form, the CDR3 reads TGTGCCAGCAGCAAGCGACAGGCCCTGGATACGCAGTATTTT.

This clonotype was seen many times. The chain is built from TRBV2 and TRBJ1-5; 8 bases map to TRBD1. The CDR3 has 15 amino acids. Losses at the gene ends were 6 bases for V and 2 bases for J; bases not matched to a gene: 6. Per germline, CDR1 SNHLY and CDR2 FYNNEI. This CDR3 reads CASRWDRWGNQPQHF. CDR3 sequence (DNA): TGTGCCAGCAGATGGGACAGGTGGGGCAATCAGCCCCAGCATTTT.

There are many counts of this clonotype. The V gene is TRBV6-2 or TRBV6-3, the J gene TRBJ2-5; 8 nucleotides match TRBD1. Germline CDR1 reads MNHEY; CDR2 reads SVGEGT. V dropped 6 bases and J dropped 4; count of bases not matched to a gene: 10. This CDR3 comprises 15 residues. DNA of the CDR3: TGTGCCAGCAGGACCGGACAGGGAGAGGGAGAGACCCAGTACTTC. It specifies CASRTGQGEGETQYF.

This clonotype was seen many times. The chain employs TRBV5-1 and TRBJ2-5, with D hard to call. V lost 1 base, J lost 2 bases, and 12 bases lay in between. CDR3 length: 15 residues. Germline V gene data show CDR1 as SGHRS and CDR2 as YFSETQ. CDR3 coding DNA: TGCGCCAGCAGCTTGATCTTGGCAACTCAAGAGACCCAGTACTTC. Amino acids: CASSLILATQETQYF. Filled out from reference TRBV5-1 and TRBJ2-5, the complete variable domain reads KAGVTQTPRYLIKTRGQQVTLSCSPISGHRSVSWYQQTPGQGLQFLFEYFSETQRNKGNFPGRFSGRQFSNSRSEMNVSTLELGDSALYLCASSLILATQETQYFGPGTRLLVL.